This entry features one T cell receptor beta chain sequence. This clonotype occurred many times. Its antigen is not yet known. No qualities accompany the bases; no much larger clone lies one base away. The source of the sample is a study of post-analysis software for immune sequencing data (dated by TCRdb to 2013 to 2016). Background on the whole study: Disease courses on record covered relapsing-remitting, secondary progressive and progressive-relapsing multiple sclerosis, though some patients had no subtype annotation. A subset of samples was prepared in parallel using single-end sample barcoding, then pooled and co-amplified after Illumina adapter ligation. The multiple sclerosis patient repertoires were compared with approximately 11 previously published healthy control repertoires from donors aged about 6 to 26 years. General study outcomes and caveats: Direct clustering with F measure showed strong co-clustering of samples prepared in the same batch, prompting a batch-effect correction. Roughly 5 TRBV segments, including TRBV5-6, TRBV5-1 and TRBV20-1, were significantly more frequent in patients than controls. Multiple sclerosis patients had significantly lower normalized Chao1 diversity than controls, a result that suggests substantial peripheral T-cell clonal expansion. The multiple sclerosis patient group was slightly younger than the control group.

To demonstrate the VDJtools post-analysis software, the study profiled TCR beta repertoires from the peripheral blood of about a dozen young patients with multiple sclerosis. The multiple sclerosis patients were children and adolescents between roughly 6 and 15 years of age. The CDR3 runs 13 amino acids, cysteine and phenylalanine included. The DNA shown is the 39-base CDR3, in frame from base 1. For this chain, trimming is 7 bases at the V end and 0 bases at the J end, and the number of junction bases without a gene match is 2. CDR1 and CDR2, per the germline V gene, are SGHTA and FQGNSA. The method was PCR. Reads for this sample came from an Illumina HiSeq 2500. To reduce PCR and sequencing biases, unique molecular identifiers were incorporated into the TCR beta cDNA libraries. About 500,000 cDNA molecules were obtained per 1 to 10 million input T cells, so each molecule approximated one T cell. Patient libraries were prepared and sequenced with the same protocol used for the earlier healthy control dataset. Within a given batch, samples were prepared together, multiplexed and sequenced on the same HiSeq lane. Per the authors' processing: Raw barcoded reads were processed with MIGEC, and single-read molecular identifier groups were discarded before consensus assembly and CDR3 extraction. Clonotype tables were post-analysed with VDJtools, and diversity was normalized by down-sampling all datasets to the smallest sample size. To correct batch-related cross-sample contamination, repertoire overlap clustering matched CDR3 amino acid sequences but not nucleotide sequences. The public sequencing data were trimmed at Q25 with fastp and processed into clonotypes with MiXCR by TCRdb, which kept only in-frame beta chains. One record per CDR3 amino acid sequence lists the most common genes and DNA. The V and J calls and clone size are TCRdb's, not the authors'. For this sample the table gives just over 250,000 distinct CDR3 sequences, of which less than 40% were detected only once. The ten largest clones add up to 4% to 6% of the sample.

The rearranged segments are TRBV7-2 and TRBJ2-5; 7 of the junction bases match TRBD2. What was sequenced was blood. This TCR derives from a girl aged 5 to 17 with multiple sclerosis. The nucleotides read TGTGCCAGCACCGGGACTAACCAAGAGACCCAGTACTTC. The translation is CASTGTNQETQYF.